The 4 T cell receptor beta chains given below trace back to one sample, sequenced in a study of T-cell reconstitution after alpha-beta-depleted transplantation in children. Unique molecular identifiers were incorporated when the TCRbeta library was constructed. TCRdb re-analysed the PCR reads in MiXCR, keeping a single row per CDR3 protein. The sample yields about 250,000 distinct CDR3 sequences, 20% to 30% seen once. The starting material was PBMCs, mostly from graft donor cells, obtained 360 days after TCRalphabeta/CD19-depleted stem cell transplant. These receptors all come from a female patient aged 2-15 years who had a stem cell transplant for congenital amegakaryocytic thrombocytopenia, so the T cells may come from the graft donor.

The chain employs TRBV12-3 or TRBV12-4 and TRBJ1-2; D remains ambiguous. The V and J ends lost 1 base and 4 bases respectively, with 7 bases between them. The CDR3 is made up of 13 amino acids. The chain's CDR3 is CASSLGWFYGYTF. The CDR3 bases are TGTGCCAGCAGTTTAGGGTGGTTCTATGGCTACACCTTC.

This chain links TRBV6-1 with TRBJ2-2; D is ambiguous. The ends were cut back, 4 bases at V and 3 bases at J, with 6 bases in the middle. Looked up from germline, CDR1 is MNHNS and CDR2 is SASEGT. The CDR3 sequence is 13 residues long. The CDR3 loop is CASSAQDTGELFF. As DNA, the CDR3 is TGTGCCAGCAGTGCCCAGGACACCGGGGAGCTGTTTTTT.

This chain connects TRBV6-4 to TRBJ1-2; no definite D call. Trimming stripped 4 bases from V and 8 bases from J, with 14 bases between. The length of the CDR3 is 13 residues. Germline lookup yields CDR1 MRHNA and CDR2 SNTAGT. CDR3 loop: CASSGGPRSGYTF. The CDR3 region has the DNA TGTGCCAGCAGTGGAGGTCCGAGGTCGGGCTACACCTTC.

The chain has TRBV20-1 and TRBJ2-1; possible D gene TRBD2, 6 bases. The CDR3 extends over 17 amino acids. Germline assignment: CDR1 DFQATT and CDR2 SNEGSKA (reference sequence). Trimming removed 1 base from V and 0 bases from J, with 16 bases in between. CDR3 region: CSARAPGLHDSYNEQFF. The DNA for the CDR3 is TGCAGTGCTAGAGCCCCGGGACTTCACGACTCCTACAATGAGCAGTTCTTC.